The rows below give T cell receptor beta chains drawn from one sample of a study of T cells in Graves' hyperthyroidism and ophthalmopathy. Using its own MiXCR run on the multiplex PCR reads, TCRdb lists one record per CDR3 protein. The table lists about 710,000 distinct CDR3 sequences, about a sixth of them singletons, with under 8.5% in the top ten. The specimen sequenced was blood. The receptors stem from a man younger than 35 with Graves' hyperthyroidism. CDR3s include the opening cysteine and the closing phenylalanine or tryptophan. A D gene is named only where the DNA matches it firmly. Size is omitted from some rows. Given values are once, few, many or a class for expanded clones.

D gene: NA
V gene: TRBV7-6
J gene: TRBJ2-7
clone size: NA
CDR3 DNA: TGTGCCAGCAGCTTATTAGGGGGAGGCCGGATGGAGCAGTACTTC
CDR3 protein: CASSLLGGGRMEQYF

D gene: NA
V gene: TRBV5-1
J gene: TRBJ1-4
clone size: few
CDR3 DNA: TGCGCCAGCAGTCGGTCCTTACTTGCAACTAATGAAAAACTGTTTTTT
CDR3 protein: CASSRSLLATNEKLFF

D gene: NA
V gene: TRBV28
J gene: TRBJ2-7
clone size: few
CDR3 DNA: TGTGCCAGCAGTTTAATCAGGGCCGAGCAGTACTTC
CDR3 protein: CASSLIRAEQYF

D gene: TRBD2
V gene: TRBV20-1
J gene: TRBJ2-5
clone size: NA
CDR3 DNA: TGCAGTGCCTCAATTCGCGGGGGGCAAGAGACCCAGTACTTC
CDR3 protein: CSASIRGGQETQYF

D gene: NA
V gene: TRBV7-9
J gene: TRBJ2-3
clone size: many
CDR3 DNA: TGTGCCAGCAGCTCCTGGAATACGCAGTATTTT
CDR3 protein: CASSSWNTQYF

D gene: NA
V gene: TRBV27
J gene: TRBJ2-4
clone size: NA
CDR3 DNA: TGTGCCAGCAGGCGCTCCAGGGCAGATCTTCAGTACTTC
CDR3 protein: CASRRSRADLQYF

D gene: NA
V gene: TRBV28
J gene: TRBJ1-5
clone size: many
CDR3 DNA: TGTGCCAGCAGTTTATCGGGGACAAGCAATCAGCCCCAGCATTTT
CDR3 protein: CASSLSGTSNQPQHF

D gene: TRBD1
V gene: TRBV28
J gene: TRBJ1-2
clone size: many
CDR3 DNA: TGTGCCAGCAGTTTATCTGTGGACAGGGACCATGGCTACACCTTC
CDR3 protein: CASSLSVDRDHGYTF

D gene: NA
V gene: TRBV2
J gene: TRBJ2-7
clone size: few
CDR3 DNA: TGTGTCAGCAGTAAGACACAGGACTACGAGCAGTACTTC
CDR3 protein: CVSSKTQDYEQYF

D gene: NA
V gene: TRBV7-2
J gene: TRBJ2-5
clone size: few
CDR3 DNA: TGTGCCAGCAGCTTAGACAGGGCGGTAGAGACCCAGTACTTC
CDR3 protein: CASSLDRAVETQYF

D gene: TRBD2
V gene: TRBV27
J gene: TRBJ2-1
clone size: NA
CDR3 DNA: TGTGCCAGCAGTTTAGAAGGGATAGCGGGAGGGCCCCTCAATGAGCAGTTCTTC
CDR3 protein: CASSLEGIAGGPLNEQFF

D gene: NA
V gene: TRBV6-1
J gene: TRBJ2-3
clone size: few
CDR3 DNA: TGTGCCAGCTTGAGTTCCCCTTTTTCCACAGATACGCAGTATTTT
CDR3 protein: CASLSSPFSTDTQYF

D gene: NA
V gene: TRBV6-1
J gene: TRBJ2-7
clone size: NA
CDR3 DNA: TGTGCCAGCAGCAAGGACGGCTACGAGCAGTACTTC
CDR3 protein: CASSKDGYEQYF

D gene: TRBD1
V gene: TRBV5-1
J gene: TRBJ1-2
clone size: few
CDR3 DNA: TGCGCCAGCAGGATCGGACAGGGGTCGAGCTACACCTTC
CDR3 protein: CASRIGQGSSYTF

D gene: NA
V gene: TRBV7-9
J gene: TRBJ2-3
clone size: many
CDR3 DNA: TGTGCCAGCAGCCGAGCAGGGGTCAGGGATACGCAGTATTTT
CDR3 protein: CASSRAGVRDTQYF

D gene: NA
V gene: TRBV6-5
J gene: TRBJ2-7
clone size: few
CDR3 DNA: TGTGCCAGCAGTTACTTTTCGGGACCAGCCTACGAGCAGTACTTC
CDR3 protein: CASSYFSGPAYEQYF

D gene: TRBD2
V gene: TRBV27
J gene: TRBJ2-5
clone size: many
CDR3 DNA: TGTGCCAGCAGTCACCGTCCGGGACTAGCGGGAGCGGAGACCCAGTACTTC
CDR3 protein: CASSHRPGLAGAETQYF

D gene: NA
V gene: TRBV2
J gene: TRBJ2-7
clone size: NA
CDR3 DNA: TGTGCCAGCAGCCCCAGACAGAACTACTACGAGCAGTACTTC
CDR3 protein: CASSPRQNYYEQYF

D gene: NA
V gene: TRBV7-9
J gene: TRBJ2-3
clone size: few
CDR3 DNA: TGTGCCAGCAGCTCATGGAGAAGCACAGATACGCAGTATTTT
CDR3 protein: CASSSWRSTDTQYF

D gene: NA
V gene: TRBV29-1
J gene: TRBJ1-1
clone size: few
CDR3 DNA: TGCAGCGTACAGATGAGGGGCACTGAAGCTTTCTTT
CDR3 protein: CSVQMRGTEAFF

D gene: TRBD2
V gene: TRBV5-1
J gene: TRBJ2-2
clone size: NA
CDR3 DNA: TGCGCCAGTTCCGCGGGAGACGTGGTCGGGGAGCTGTTTTTT
CDR3 protein: CASSAGDVVGELFF

D gene: TRBD2
V gene: TRBV11-2
J gene: TRBJ2-3
clone size: NA
CDR3 DNA: TGTGCCAGCAGCTTAAATATACTAGCGACCCTGGGAGATACGCAGTATTTT
CDR3 protein: CASSLNILATLGDTQYF

D gene: NA
V gene: TRBV28
J gene: TRBJ1-2
clone size: many
CDR3 DNA: TGTGCCAGCAGCCGAATTACACCAGGGGCCCACCATGGCTACACCTTC
CDR3 protein: CASSRITPGAHHGYTF

D gene: NA
V gene: TRBV7-9
J gene: TRBJ2-2
clone size: few
CDR3 DNA: TGTGCCAGCAGCGCCGGGACGGTCCTTACCGGGGAGCTGTTTTTT
CDR3 protein: CASSAGTVLTGELFF

D gene: NA
V gene: TRBV28
J gene: TRBJ2-3
clone size: many
CDR3 DNA: TGTGCCAGCAGTTGGACGGGGGCGACAGATACGCAGTATTTT
CDR3 protein: CASSWTGATDTQYF

D gene: TRBD1
V gene: TRBV7-2
J gene: TRBJ1-5
clone size: many
CDR3 DNA: TGTGCCAGCAGCTGGGGGACAGATGGTAATCAGCCCCAGCATTTT
CDR3 protein: CASSWGTDGNQPQHF

D gene: NA
V gene: TRBV7-9
J gene: TRBJ2-5
clone size: many
CDR3 DNA: TGTGCCAGCACCGAGAGGGGGGCTGGGGAGACCCAGTACTTC
CDR3 protein: CASTERGAGETQYF

D gene: TRBD2
V gene: TRBV9
J gene: TRBJ2-7
clone size: few
CDR3 DNA: TGTGCCAGCAGCCCGGGACAGAGACTAGCGGGAGACGAGCAGTACTTC
CDR3 protein: CASSPGQRLAGDEQYF

D gene: NA
V gene: TRBV5-5
J gene: TRBJ1-1
clone size: NA
CDR3 DNA: TGTGCCAGCAGCTTGGGCTTGCAGGGCAAGAACACTGAAGCTTTCTTT
CDR3 protein: CASSLGLQGKNTEAFF

D gene: TRBD1
V gene: TRBV20-1
J gene: TRBJ2-7
clone size: few
CDR3 DNA: TGCAGTGCTAAAGAATGGACAGGGGCCCGCGAGCAGTACTTC
CDR3 protein: CSAKEWTGAREQYF

D gene: TRBD1
V gene: TRBV24-1
J gene: TRBJ1-2
clone size: NA
CDR3 DNA: TGTGCCACCAGTAGGACAGGGGGCAACAACTATGGCTACACCTTC
CDR3 protein: CATSRTGGNNYGYTF

D gene: NA
V gene: TRBV7-2
J gene: TRBJ2-3
clone size: NA
CDR3 DNA: TGTGCCAGCAGCCCCTGGACTCCCCTTTCTAGCACAGATACGCAGTATTTT
CDR3 protein: CASSPWTPLSSTDTQYF

D gene: NA
V gene: TRBV7-2
J gene: TRBJ2-1
clone size: NA
CDR3 DNA: TGTGCCAGCACCTCTTTCCTTCACAATGAGCAGTTCTTC
CDR3 protein: CASTSFLHNEQFF

D gene: NA
V gene: TRBV2
J gene: TRBJ1-1
clone size: many
CDR3 DNA: TGTGCCAGCAGTGACCCGCGAGCGACTGAAGCTTTCTTT
CDR3 protein: CASSDPRATEAFF

D gene: NA
V gene: TRBV20-1
J gene: TRBJ2-1
clone size: NA
CDR3 DNA: TGCAGTGCTAGAGATCTAGCGAGCTCCTACAATGAGCAGTTCTTC
CDR3 protein: CSARDLASSYNEQFF

D gene: TRBD1
V gene: TRBV7-2
J gene: TRBJ1-3
clone size: NA
CDR3 DNA: TGTGCCAGCAGCCGTCAGGGACAGGGGGTAAACACCATATATTTT
CDR3 protein: CASSRQGQGVNTIYF

D gene: NA
V gene: TRBV20-1
J gene: TRBJ1-2
clone size: NA
CDR3 DNA: TGCAGTGCTAGTTCAGCCACTTCCTATGGCTACACCTTC
CDR3 protein: CSASSATSYGYTF

D gene: TRBD2
V gene: TRBV30
J gene: TRBJ2-1
clone size: NA
CDR3 DNA: TGTGCCTGGGGTGGCGGGAGTCTGTACAATGAGCAGTTCTTC
CDR3 protein: CAWGGGSLYNEQFF

D gene: NA
V gene: TRBV27
J gene: TRBJ1-1
clone size: NA
CDR3 DNA: TGTGCCAGCAGCACTACCGCGGGGGGCGGTGAAGCTTTCTTT
CDR3 protein: CASSTTAGGGEAFF

D gene: NA
V gene: TRBV27
J gene: TRBJ2-5
clone size: NA
CDR3 DNA: TGTGCCAGCAGTCGAGCAGAAAACTCTTGGGAGACCCAGTACTTC
CDR3 protein: CASSRAENSWETQYF

D gene: TRBD1
V gene: TRBV18
J gene: TRBJ2-3
clone size: many
CDR3 DNA: TGTGCCAGCTCACCACCCGCGGGACAGGGTTCAGATACGCAGTATTTT
CDR3 protein: CASSPPAGQGSDTQYF

D gene: NA
V gene: TRBV7-2
J gene: TRBJ1-1
clone size: few
CDR3 DNA: TGTGCCAGCAGCCGCTGGGACGGTAACACTGAAGCTTTCTTT
CDR3 protein: CASSRWDGNTEAFF

D gene: TRBD2
V gene: TRBV7-2
J gene: TRBJ2-1
clone size: few
CDR3 DNA: TGTGCCAGCAGCTCGACCCCGGCTAGCGGGAGAGGGGGTAATGAGCAGTTCTTC
CDR3 protein: CASSSTPASGRGGNEQFF

D gene: NA
V gene: TRBV20-1
J gene: TRBJ2-7
clone size: few
CDR3 DNA: TGCAGTGCTAGAGATCTCAGGGGGGCGGGGTACGAGCAGTACTTC
CDR3 protein: CSARDLRGAGYEQYF

D gene: TRBD2
V gene: TRBV11-3
J gene: TRBJ2-1
clone size: many
CDR3 DNA: TGTGCCAGCAGCTTGGCTAGCGGGAGGGCCGGCAATGAGCAGTTCTTC
CDR3 protein: CASSLASGRAGNEQFF

D gene: TRBD2
V gene: TRBV5-1
J gene: TRBJ2-7
clone size: many
CDR3 DNA: TGCGCCAGCAGCCGTACTAGCGGGAGTATGTACGAGCAGTACTTC
CDR3 protein: CASSRTSGSMYEQYF

D gene: TRBD1
V gene: TRBV27
J gene: TRBJ2-7
clone size: many
CDR3 DNA: TGTGCCAGCAGTTTCTGGGACAGGGTATCCTACGAGCAGTACTTC
CDR3 protein: CASSFWDRVSYEQYF

D gene: NA
V gene: TRBV7-9
J gene: TRBJ2-6
clone size: NA
CDR3 DNA: TGTGCCAGCAGCAACAGCCTCTCTGGGGCCAACGTCCTGACTTTC
CDR3 protein: CASSNSLSGANVLTF

D gene: NA
V gene: TRBV28
J gene: TRBJ2-7
clone size: NA
CDR3 DNA: TGTGCCAGCAGTTTTGACGGGCCCTACGAGCAGTACTTC
CDR3 protein: CASSFDGPYEQYF

D gene: NA
V gene: TRBV20-1
J gene: TRBJ2-7
clone size: many
CDR3 DNA: TGCAGTGCTTTCGACACCTTACTATACGAGCAGTACTTC
CDR3 protein: CSAFDTLLYEQYF

D gene: NA
V gene: TRBV20-1
J gene: TRBJ2-1
clone size: NA
CDR3 DNA: TGCAGTGCTTCCAACGAGTACAATGAGCAGTTCTTC
CDR3 protein: CSASNEYNEQFF

D gene: TRBD1
V gene: TRBV10-3
J gene: TRBJ2-6
clone size: NA
CDR3 DNA: TGTGCCATATCCGGGACAGGGAAGCCTGGGGCCAACGTCCTGACTTTC
CDR3 protein: CAISGTGKPGANVLTF

D gene: NA
V gene: TRBV3-1
J gene: TRBJ2-7
clone size: many
CDR3 DNA: TGTGCCAGCAGCCAAGGCCCCTCGCTATGGGAGCAGTACTTC
CDR3 protein: CASSQGPSLWEQYF

D gene: NA
V gene: TRBV7-9
J gene: TRBJ2-2
clone size: few
CDR3 DNA: TGTGCCAGCAGCTCCGCACCTCCTAGCCCCGGGGAGCTGTTTTTT
CDR3 protein: CASSSAPPSPGELFF

D gene: NA
V gene: TRBV27
J gene: TRBJ2-1
clone size: many
CDR3 DNA: TGTGCCAGCAGTTCCCACGGACTACACAATGAGCAGTTCTTC
CDR3 protein: CASSSHGLHNEQFF

D gene: NA
V gene: TRBV11-2
J gene: TRBJ1-2
clone size: few
CDR3 DNA: TGTGCCAGCAGCCAGCCGGACAGACCCTATGGCTACACCTTC
CDR3 protein: CASSQPDRPYGYTF

D gene: NA
V gene: TRBV29-1
J gene: TRBJ2-3
clone size: few
CDR3 DNA: TGCAGCGTTGAAGGTTTCCCAAGCACAGATACGCAGTATTTT
CDR3 protein: CSVEGFPSTDTQYF